This T cell receptor beta chain is drawn from a study of Ad26.COV2.S vaccination and SARS-CoV-2 variants. Study summary: Vaccine-arm donor from the placebo-controlled COV1001 Ad26.COV2.S trial.

This clone is a singleton in its sample. This CDR3 spans 13 amino acids. Looked up from germline, CDR1 is MNHEY and CDR2 is SVGAGI. Trimming shortened V by 2 bases and J by 7 bases, and 11 bases separated the two germline ends. Measured with immunoSEQ multiplex PCR; TCRdb has only the in-frame clones, and not every one. The sample lists 200,000 to 250,000 clones; approximately 87% were seen once. Regarding treatment: 19 received Ad26.COV2.S at low or high dose, single or two shots; about 5 received placebo; per-sample allocation not given. Repertoires come from day 63 after the first vaccine or placebo injection. Participants' vaccine, an Ad26 vector, delivered Wuhan-strain SARS-CoV-2 spike.

The chain couples TRBV6-5 to TRBJ1-2; D gene ambiguous. Source: peripheral blood, taken in a trial of Ad26.COV2.S vaccine versus placebo. This TCR derives from a person between 18 and 65 years old who received the Ad26.COV2.S COVID-19 vaccine or a placebo. CDR3 in DNA: TGTGCCAGCAGTTACGAGGGCTTGGGTGGCTACACCTTC. It is translated as CASSYEGLGGYTF.